This T cell receptor (beta chain) was observed in a study of blood T cell repertoires in COVID-19. Study summary: In each case, the material was cDNA or gDNA derived from T cells, B-cell-depleted T cells, or PBMCs.

This clone was observed a single time. Clones were read by immunoSEQ multiplex PCR, and TCRdb kept only the in-frame ones, dropping some. The table shows roughly 50,000 clones, with 79% occurring only once. The source is a man aged 60 to 75 with acute or convalescent COVID-19. Sequenced sample: peripheral blood.

The CDR3 protein is CASSEASRTTEQFF. The CDR3 coding sequence is TGTGCCAGCAGTGAAGCGTCCCGCACAACTGAGCAGTTCTTC. The genes are TRBV2 and TRBJ2-1; the D is unclear. The CDR3 contains 14 residues. Per germline, CDR1 SNHLY and CDR2 FYNNEI. V lost 0 bases to trimming and J lost 9 bases, with 12 bases between them.